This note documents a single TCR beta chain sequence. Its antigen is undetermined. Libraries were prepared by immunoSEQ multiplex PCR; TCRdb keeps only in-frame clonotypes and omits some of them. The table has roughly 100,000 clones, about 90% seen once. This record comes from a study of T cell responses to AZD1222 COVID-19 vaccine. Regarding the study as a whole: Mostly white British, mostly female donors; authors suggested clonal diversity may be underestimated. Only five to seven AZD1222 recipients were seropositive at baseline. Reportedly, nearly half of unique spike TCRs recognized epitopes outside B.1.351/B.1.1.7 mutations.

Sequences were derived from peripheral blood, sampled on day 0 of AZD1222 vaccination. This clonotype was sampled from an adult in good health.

CDR3 loop: CASSTLREGSNQPQHF. The CDR3 nucleotides read TGTGCCAGTAGTACCCTCAGGGAGGGAAGCAATCAGCCCCAGCATTTT. The chain links TRBV19 to TRBJ1-5, with D possibly being TRBD1 (5 bases). Trimming stripped 4 bases from V and 1 base from J, with 14 bases between. CDR1 and CDR2 (germline): LNHDA, SQIVND (reference sequence). The CDR3 consists of 16 residues.